A single sample gave rise to the 21 T cell receptor beta chains below, sequenced in a study of blood T cells in healthy people across ages. The authors ran a second PCR of roughly 6 to 11 cycles using a sample-barcoded 5' primer and a J-beta primer mix. One entry per CDR3 protein results from TCRdb running MiXCR on the 5' RACE reads. The data show some 930,000 distinct CDR3 sequences, 25% to 35% seen once. These same data were also listed under a study on T cells of mothers and their children.

The sequenced sample was blood. These receptors were taken from a woman aged 40 to 50 in good health.

This clonotype was recorded only once. This sequence joins TRBV20-1 and TRBJ2-7, with D possibly being TRBD2 (6 bases). The ends were cut back, 6 bases at V and 8 bases at J, with 17 bases in the middle. The CDR3 totals 12 residues. Per germline, CDR1 DFQATT and CDR2 SNEGSKA (reference sequence). The CDR3 is CSAAPAGGKQYF. The CDR3 DNA is TGCAGTGCCGCCCCAGCGGGCGGCAAGCAGTACTTC.

This rearrangement joins TRBV12-3 or TRBV12-4 to TRBJ2-3, with D possibly matching TRBD2 (5 bases). Trimming cost V 10 bases and J 2 bases, with 16 bases left between them. There are 14 residues in the CDR3. The CDR3 DNA reads TGTGCCATCTCCTTGGGCGGGTTCACAGATACGCAGTATTTT. Protein sequence: CAISLGGFTDTQYF.

The CDR3 region is CSARVSTEAFF. DNA of the CDR3: TGCAGTGCTAGAGTGTCCACTGAAGCTTTCTTT. The rearrangement joins TRBV20-1 to TRBJ1-1; D is unresolved. Germline V gene sequence: CDR1 DFQATT, CDR2 SNEGSKA (reference sequence). The CDR3 runs to 11 residues. V lost 1 base to trimming and J lost 4 bases, with 4 bases between them.

This clonotype appeared a few times. The rearrangement joins TRBV20-1 to TRBJ1-2; D is uncertain. V was cut by 1 base and J by 2 bases, with 11 bases left in between. This CDR3 spans 14 amino acids. Germline V gene lookup returns CDR1 DFQATT and CDR2 SNEGSKA (reference sequence). CDR3: CSARGQAANYGYTF. The CDR3, as DNA: TGCAGTGCTAGAGGTCAAGCTGCCAACTATGGCTACACCTTC.

This clonotype has at least ten counts. The chain joins TRBV15 to TRBJ2-4; no clear D gene. The CDR3 covers 14 residues. Trimming removed 0 bases from V and 7 bases from J, with 10 bases in between. CDR1 and CDR2 (germline): LNHNV, YYDKDF (reference sequence). CDR3 sequence: CATSRDTGVNIQYF. DNA of the CDR3: TGTGCCACCAGCAGAGATACTGGGGTGAACATTCAGTACTTC.

A few counts support this clonotype. The rearrangement links TRBV5-1 to TRBJ2-3; 7 bases match TRBD1. The CDR3 extends over 15 amino acids. Germline V gives CDR1 SGHRS, CDR2 YFSETQ. After removal of 0 bases from V and 3 bases from J, the junction contained 4 bases not matched to a gene. Written as DNA, the CDR3 is TGCGCCAGCAGCTTGGTAGGGACAGTGACAGATACGCAGTATTTT. It is translated as CASSLVGTVTDTQYF. The complete variable domain, with remaining parts taken from reference TRBV5-1 and TRBJ2-3, reads KAGVTQTPRYLIKTRGQQVTLSCSPISGHRSVSWYQQTPGQGLQFLFEYFSETQRNKGNFPGRFSGRQFSNSRSEMNVSTLELGDSALYLCASSLVGTVTDTQYFGPGTRLTVL.

This clonotype was counted ten times or more. This chain uses TRBV28 with TRBJ1-2, with 11 nucleotides matching TRBD1. The trim removed 10 bases at V and 8 bases at J, leaving 9 bases unmatched. The germline gives CDR1 MDHEN, CDR2 SYDVKM. There are 13 residues in the CDR3. The CDR3 here is CAIGQGASRGYTF. The CDR3 nucleotides are TGTGCCATCGGACAGGGGGCTTCTAGAGGCTACACCTTC.

This chain uses TRBV11-3 with TRBJ2-3; 12 bases fit TRBD2. The CDR3 totals 16 residues. Unmatched junction bases numbered 4, after V lost 5 bases and J lost 1 base. CDR1 is SGHNT and CDR2 is YENEEA in the germline V gene. This CDR3 is CASSQLAGGGTDTQYF. CDR3 DNA sequence: TGTGCCAGCAGCCAACTAGCGGGGGGCGGCACAGATACGCAGTATTTT.

There are many counts of this clonotype. This chain's CDR3 is CASTMDFVYEQYF. The DNA for the CDR3 is TGTGCCAGCACCATGGACTTTGTCTACGAGCAGTACTTC. The chain combines TRBV6-6 with TRBJ2-7; D is possibly TRBD2 (5 bases). V lost 7 bases and J 3 bases, leaving 13 bases between the germline ends. Germline V CDR1 and CDR2: MNHNY, SVGAGI (reference sequence). The CDR3 consists of 13 residues.

The sample holds many counts of this clonotype. The chain combines TRBV20-1 with TRBJ2-7; 8 nucleotides agree with TRBD1. With 2 bases clipped from V and 3 bases from J, the junction kept 18 bases outside the gene matches. Germline values: CDR1 DFQATT, CDR2 SNEGSKA (reference sequence). The CDR3 extends over 18 amino acids. The CDR3 sequence is CSARPPGQVIGRYYEQYF. In DNA, the CDR3 is TGCAGTGCTAGACCTCCGGGACAGGTGATCGGCCGGTACTACGAGCAGTACTTC.

This clonotype has ten or more counts. This rearrangement joins TRBV9 to TRBJ2-1; TRBD1 agrees at 8 bases. Unmatched junction bases numbered 8, after V lost 0 bases and J lost 9 bases. Germline V gene sequence: CDR1 SGDLS, CDR2 YYNGEE. The CDR3 contains 15 residues. As DNA, the CDR3 is TGTGCCAGCAGCGTAGCTGGGCAGGGGGCAAGTGAGCAGTTCTTC. Its translation: CASSVAGQGASEQFF. Filled out from reference TRBV9 and TRBJ2-1, the complete variable domain reads DSGVTQTPKHLITATGQRVTLRCSPRSGDLSVYWYQQSLDQGLQFLIQYYNGEERAKGNILERFSAQQFPDLHSELNLSSLELGDSALYFCASSVAGQGASEQFFGPGTRLTVL.

This clonotype appeared many times. The gene calls are TRBV7-2 and TRBJ2-7; TRBD1 might be the D (6 bases). The germline gives CDR1 SGHTA, CDR2 FQGNSA. The CDR3 spans 17 residues. V gave up 3 bases and J gave up 6 bases, with 24 bases separating them. The CDR3 DNA follows: TGTGCCAGCAGCTTCTTCTACCGGGACACCCCCTCTCGCGAGCAGTACTTC. Residues: CASSFFYRDTPSREQYF. Combining the CDR3 with reference TRBV7-2 and TRBJ2-7 gives the whole variable domain GAGVSQSPSNKVTEKGKDVELRCDPISGHTALYWYRQSLGQGLEFLIYFQGNSAPDKSGLPSDRFSAERTGGSVSTLTIQRTQQEDSAVYLCASSFFYRDTPSREQYFGPGTRLTVT.

This clonotype was seen more than once but under ten times. The chain recombines TRBV7-9 with TRBJ1-2, with 12 bases lining up with TRBD1. The germline V gene encodes CDR1 SEHNR and CDR2 FQNEAQ (reference sequence). Losses at the gene ends were 5 bases for V and 7 bases for J; bases not matched to a gene: 17. This CDR3 spans 18 amino acids. The CDR3 sequence: CASSPGPGQGARTGGYTF. The CDR3 DNA is TGTGCCAGCAGCCCGGGGCCGGGACAGGGGGCGCGGACTGGTGGCTACACCTTC.

The sample holds a few counts of this clonotype. The rearrangement uses TRBV5-1 and TRBJ2-1, with D unclear. Germline loops: CDR1 SGHRS, CDR2 YFSETQ. The CDR3 extends over 13 amino acids. V was trimmed by 4 bases and J by 6 bases, leaving 11 bases between them. This CDR3 is CASSPEPPNEQFF. The CDR3 region has the DNA TGCGCCAGCAGCCCTGAACCTCCCAATGAGCAGTTCTTC. Full variable domain (rest looked up from reference TRBV5-1 and TRBJ2-1): KAGVTQTPRYLIKTRGQQVTLSCSPISGHRSVSWYQQTPGQGLQFLFEYFSETQRNKGNFPGRFSGRQFSNSRSEMNVSTLELGDSALYLCASSPEPPNEQFFGPGTRLTVL.

This clonotype was recorded a few times. The chain is built from TRBV15 and TRBJ2-1; 8 bases map to TRBD1. The CDR3 runs 15 residues. Per germline, CDR1 LNHNV and CDR2 YYDKDF (reference sequence). The V segment lost 4 bases and the J segment 8 bases; nucleotides outside the gene matches: 10. The CDR3 loop reads CATSIGGQEAYEQFF. The CDR3 DNA reads as TGTGCCACCAGCATAGGGGGACAGGAGGCCTATGAGCAGTTCTTC.

Regarding this clonotype: This clone may be a read error of a much larger clone one base away. The chain carries TRBV20-1 and TRBJ2-1; D not certain. The CDR3 covers 13 residues. CDR1 and CDR2 (germline): DFQATT, SNEGSKA (reference sequence). CDR3 sequence: CSARVRTYNQQFF. In nucleotides, the CDR3 is TGCAGTGCTAGAGTTAGGACGTACAATCAGCAGTTCTTC.

This chain links TRBV10-3 with TRBJ1-1; tentatively, D is TRBD1 (6 bases). Per the germline V gene, CDR1 is ENHRY and CDR2 is SYGVKD. This CDR3 contains 14 residues. V was clipped by 6 bases and J by 0 bases, with 11 bases between them. The CDR3 region is CAISRQDMNTEAFF. Here the CDR3 DNA reads TGTGCCATCAGCAGACAGGACATGAACACTGAAGCTTTCTTT.

This rearrangement joins TRBV7-9 to TRBJ2-1, with a weak D call TRBD1 (6 bases). The ends were cut back, 8 bases at V and 8 bases at J, with 16 bases in the middle. Germline V gene sequence: CDR1 SEHNR, CDR2 FQNEAQ (reference sequence). This CDR3 spans 13 amino acids. This chain's CDR3 is CASGSLHRDEQFF. The CDR3 DNA sequence: TGTGCCAGCGGTTCCTTACACAGGGATGAGCAGTTCTTC.

The V call is TRBV12-3 or TRBV12-4, the J call TRBJ2-1; either TRBD1 or TRBD2 may supply D (6 bases each). The CDR3 has 13 residues. Trimming removed 6 bases at V and 9 bases at J, with 15 bases between. The CDR3 DNA follows: TGTGCCAGCAGGCCCCCGGGGGCGGGTGAGCAGTTCTTC. Protein sequence: CASRPPGAGEQFF.

The chain has TRBV11-1 and TRBJ1-1; D is perhaps TRBD1 (5 bases). CDR1 SGHAT and CDR2 FQDESV come from the germline V gene (reference sequence). CDR3 length: 12 residues. Trimming took 7 bases from V and 6 from J, leaving 12 bases between them. CDR3 loop: CASTVDRAEAFF. The CDR3 bases are TGTGCCAGCACTGTAGACAGAGCTGAAGCTTTCTTT.

This clonotype was counted many times. J is TRBJ2-1 and V is TRBV20-1; TRBD1 agrees at 7 bases. Trimming at V came to 6 bases and at J to 8 bases, leaving 10 bases not matched to a gene. Germline loops: CDR1 DFQATT, CDR2 SNEGSKA (reference sequence). This CDR3 region has 13 residues. The CDR3 spells CSAKPLTGYEQFF. The CDR3 DNA reads as TGCAGTGCAAAACCCCTGACAGGGTATGAGCAGTTCTTC.